This TCR beta chain is drawn from a study of T cells in Graves' hyperthyroidism and ophthalmopathy. Comment on this clonotype: Antigen unknown.

A NOSPECS grade of at least 4, a Clinical Activity Score of at least 3 and duration under 3 months were recorded in ophthalmopathy patients. Study-level points and caveats: In blood, most of the thyroid clonotypes expanded above 0.001 were also present. Classification by a 13 V-J model distinguished ophthalmopathy from stable hyperthyroidism.

Researchers amplified the TCR beta CDR3 regions from RNA transcripts. HTBI primers were used for first-round RT-PCR of the TCR CDR3. TCRdb fed the multiplex PCR reads into MiXCR, producing one record per CDR3 protein. The sample carries fewer than 650,000 distinct CDR3 sequences, about 15% recorded once. Germline V gene sequence: CDR1 LGHNA, CDR2 YNFKEQ. Trimming stripped 0 bases from V and 5 bases from J, with 11 bases between. The CDR3 is 15 residues long. The clonotype originates from a woman between 40 and 55 years old with Graves' ophthalmopathy. The sequencing sample was made of blood. The chain recombines TRBV4-2 with TRBJ1-5, with D unresolved. The CDR3 DNA reads TGTGCCAGCAGCCAAGATAGGGCACCCGATCAGCCCCAGCATTTT. As protein: CASSQDRAPDQPQHF.